The 20 T cell receptor beta chains reported below all come from one sample, sequenced in a study of blood T cell repertoires in COVID-19. TCRdb's copy holds only in-frame clones and misses some; the assay was immunoSEQ multiplex PCR. The sample includes 250,000 to 350,000 clones, about nine tenths of them seen just once. Sequencing was done on a sample of PBMCs or T cells enriched from blood (not recorded which). These receptors came from a woman aged 50 to 65 who had recovered from COVID-19.

The CDR3 sequence: CASKMDRGGYGYTF. DNA for the CDR3: TGTGCCAGCAAGATGGACAGGGGAGGGTATGGCTACACCTTC. The chain has TRBV2 and TRBJ1-2, with 9 bases aligning to TRBD1. The germline CDR1 and CDR2 sequences are SNHLY and FYNNEI. The trim removed 7 bases at V and 5 bases at J, leaving 8 bases unmatched. CDR3 size: 14 residues.

The gene calls are TRBV10-1 and TRBJ2-4, with D tentatively TRBD2 (7 bases). CDR3 length: 14 residues. V lost 4 bases and J lost 2, with 9 bases in between. CDR1 and CDR2 (germline): WNHNN, SYGVQD (reference sequence). The CDR3 bases are TGCGCCAGCAGTGTCGGGGGGCCCAAAAACATTCAGTACTTC. It is translated as CASSVGGPKNIQYF.

The chain has TRBV24-1 and TRBJ2-2; the D is unclear. V lost 3 bases to trimming and J lost 2 bases, with 9 bases between them. This CDR3 contains 15 residues. CDR1 KGHDR and CDR2 SFDVKD come from the germline V gene. The CDR3 nucleotides are TGTGCCACCAGTGATCCCGACACAAACACCGGGGAGCTGTTTTTT. Amino acid sequence: CATSDPDTNTGELFF.

The CDR3 loop is CASSIRVWRDSPLHF. The CDR3 DNA is TGTGCCAGTAGTATACGAGTTTGGCGGGATTCACCCCTCCACTTT. The J gene is TRBJ1-6, the V gene TRBV19, with no clear D. Per the germline V gene, CDR1 is LNHDA and CDR2 is SQIVND (reference sequence). The CDR3 consists of 15 residues. Trimming removed 2 bases at V and 8 bases at J, with 13 bases between.

V is TRBV9 and J is TRBJ2-2; 8 positions agree with TRBD2. Germline assignment: CDR1 SGDLS and CDR2 YYNGEE. V lost 3 bases, J lost 4 bases, and 14 bases stayed unmatched. The length of the CDR3 is 18 residues. The CDR3 protein is CASSAPPQSAGVTGELFF. CDR3 in DNA: TGTGCCAGCAGCGCACCCCCCCAATCAGCGGGAGTCACCGGGGAGCTGTTTTTT. The full variable domain, rest sourced from reference TRBV9 and TRBJ2-2, is DSGVTQTPKHLITATGQRVTLRCSPRSGDLSVYWYQQSLDQGLQFLIQYYNGEERAKGNILERFSAQQFPDLHSELNLSSLELGDSALYFCASSAPPQSAGVTGELFFGEGSRLTVL.

The chain has TRBV5-4 and TRBJ2-3; D possibly corresponds to TRBD2 (5 bases). Germline CDR1 SGHNT, CDR2 YYREEE (reference sequence). This CDR3 is built from 16 residues. Between the trimmed V and J ends, which lost 0 bases and 0 bases, there was a span of 11 bases. The CDR3 region is CASSLEASLSTDTQYF. CDR3 bases: TGTGCCAGCAGCTTGGAGGCTAGCCTAAGCACAGATACGCAGTATTTT.

This clone showed up just a few times. V is TRBV9 and J is TRBJ1-3; tentative D call: TRBD1 (6 bases). V was trimmed by 4 bases and J by 7 bases, leaving 21 bases between them. The germline gives CDR1 SGDLS, CDR2 YYNGEE. The CDR3 is 16 amino acids. This CDR3 is CASSPQTGTSWNTIYF. The CDR3 DNA reads TGTGCCAGCAGCCCTCAGACAGGAACTTCGTGGAACACCATATATTTT.

The J gene is TRBJ1-5, the V gene TRBV12-3 or TRBV12-4; 7 bases are shared with TRBD1. V dropped 6 bases and J dropped 3; count of bases not matched to a gene: 2. This CDR3 comprises 13 residues. This CDR3 reads CASSGQDNQPQHF. Written as DNA, the CDR3 is TGTGCCAGCAGCGGACAGGACAATCAGCCCCAGCATTTT.

Comments on this clone: One junction end disagrees with the germline gene, perhaps due to a read error. The CDR3 nucleotides are TGCGCCAGCAGCACCGAACTTTGGGACTCTAATTCAGCCCTCCACTTT. Protein sequence: CASSTELWDSNSALHF. This rearrangement joins TRBV5-1 to TRBJ1-6; D is perhaps TRBD1 (5 bases). The CDR3 is made up of 16 amino acids. CDR1 is SGHRS and CDR2 is YFSETQ in the germline V gene.

This chain uses TRBV7-9 with TRBJ2-5, with D possibly being TRBD2 (6 bases). Germline lookup yields CDR1 SEHNR and CDR2 FQNEAQ (reference sequence). Trimming took 5 bases from V and 1 from J, leaving 17 bases between them. The CDR3 loop spans 16 amino acids. The DNA for the CDR3 is TGTGCCAGCAGCCTCCGGGGAGCGGGCCTCCAAGAGACCCAGTACTTC. Protein: CASSLRGAGLQETQYF.

The rearrangement links TRBV24-1 to TRBJ1-2; D call uncertain. In germline, CDR1 is KGHDR, CDR2 SFDVKD. The CDR3 runs to 12 residues. With 2 bases removed from V and 8 bases from J, the gap between germline ends came to 8 bases. CDR3 region: CATSDSFRGYTF. Written as DNA, the CDR3 is TGTGCCACCAGTGATTCCTTCCGGGGCTACACCTTC.

The chain carries TRBV6-1 and TRBJ1-6; no firm D call. V lost 1 base, J lost 13 bases, and 5 bases lay in between. The CDR3 consists of 11 residues. The germline V gene encodes CDR1 MNHNS and CDR2 SASEGT. The CDR3 is CASSEGQPLHF. The CDR3 DNA reads TGTGCCAGCAGTGAAGGTCAGCCCCTCCACTTT.

This chain joins TRBV28 and TRBJ1-5; 11 bases fit TRBD1. With V trimmed by 7 bases and J by 5 bases, 7 bases remained unmatched. Germline-derived CDR1 and CDR2 are MDHEN and SYDVKM. This CDR3 region has 15 residues. The CDR3 nucleotides read TGTGCCAGCATTATCGGGACAGGGGGATATCAGCCCCAGCATTTT. Amino acids: CASIIGTGGYQPQHF.

The V and J genes are TRBV19 and TRBJ2-5, with TRBD2 matching 11 bases. CDR1 is LNHDA, CDR2 SQIVND, per germline (reference sequence). The CDR3 length is 16 residues. Unmatched junction bases numbered 10, after V lost 6 bases and J lost 4 bases. The CDR3 sequence: CASSHGTSGLGETQYF. The CDR3 coding sequence is TGTGCCAGTAGCCATGGGACTAGCGGCTTGGGAGAGACCCAGTACTTC. The full variable domain, with the rest looked up from reference TRBV19 and TRBJ2-5, is DGGITQSPKYLFRKEGQNVTLSCEQNLNHDAMYWYRQDPGQGLRLIYYSQIVNDFQKGDIAEGYSVSREKKESFPLTVTSAQKNPTAFYLCASSHGTSGLGETQYFGPGTRLLVL.

This clone was seen once. The chain combines TRBV15 with TRBJ2-7, with D perhaps TRBD1 (6 bases). The V end lost 4 bases, the J end lost 0 bases, and 10 bases lay between the germline ends. The CDR3 length is 14 residues. Germline-derived CDR1 and CDR2 are LNHNV and YYDKDF (reference sequence). The CDR3 sequence: CATSIQTGSYEQYF. CDR3 sequence (DNA): TGTGCCACCAGCATACAGACAGGCTCCTACGAGCAGTACTTC.

This sequence joins TRBV19 and TRBJ2-7; 11 nucleotides align to TRBD1. V lost 6 bases, J lost 5 bases, and 3 bases stayed unmatched. The CDR3 extends over 13 amino acids. Germline loops: CDR1 LNHDA, CDR2 SQIVND (reference sequence). CDR3 in amino acids: CASSRTGGNEQYF. Here the CDR3 DNA reads TGTGCCAGTAGCAGGACAGGGGGCAACGAGCAGTACTTC.

The chain joins TRBV5-1 to TRBJ1-1; TRBD1 might be the D (5 bases). With 3 bases removed from V and 6 bases from J, the gap between germline ends came to 18 bases. The length of the CDR3 is 15 residues. Germline CDR1 reads SGHRS; CDR2 reads YFSETQ. The CDR3 coding sequence is TGCGCCAGCAGCTCCCCCTCAAACACACAGGCTGAAGCTTTCTTT. This encodes CASSSPSNTQAEAFF.

The CDR3 DNA follows: TGTGCCACGCGAAACCGGGACAGGGGCTACGAGCAGTACTTC. This encodes CATRNRDRGYEQYF. The chain links TRBV28 to TRBJ2-7, with 10 bases identical to TRBD1. Trimming removed 10 bases from V and 3 bases from J; junction bases left unmatched: 9. Germline-derived CDR1 and CDR2 are MDHEN and SYDVKM. CDR3 length: 14 residues.

The V and J genes are TRBV28 and TRBJ1-2; D not certain. CDR3 length: 13 residues. CDR1 and CDR2 (germline): MDHEN, SYDVKM. V was pared by 2 bases and J by 2 bases, with 6 bases between. CDR3 DNA: TGTGCCAGCAGTTTAGATCTAAACTATGGCTACACCTTC. Its translation is CASSLDLNYGYTF.

The chain carries TRBV24-1 and TRBJ2-5, with D maybe TRBD1 (6 bases). The CDR3 contains 14 residues. Trimming shortened V by 5 bases and J by 4 bases, and 13 bases separated the two germline ends. Germline CDR1 reads KGHDR; CDR2 reads SFDVKD. The CDR3 reads CATSGGWGLETQYF. In nucleotides, the CDR3 is TGTGCCACCAGTGGCGGGTGGGGGCTAGAGACCCAGTACTTC.